The rows below give T cell receptor beta chains drawn from one sample of a study of blood T cell repertoires in COVID-19. The method was immunoSEQ multiplex PCR; TCRdb's version includes in-frame clones alone and lacks a portion of them. The table shows 190,000 or so clones, with 86% occurring only once. The sequencing input was PBMCs or T cells enriched from blood (not recorded which). The source is a woman aged 30 to 39 who had been exposed to COVID-19. CDR3s include the opening cysteine and the closing phenylalanine or tryptophan.

j_call,v_call,cdr3_aa
TRBJ1-2,TRBV19,CASSMPGGNYGYTF
TRBJ2-4,TRBV24-1,CATRDRENIQYF
TRBJ2-2,TRBV5-4,CASSLGGLAGNTGELFF
TRBJ2-7,TRBV6-1,CASGTGGPYEQYF
TRBJ1-4,TRBV7-8,CASSGTGVRNEKLFF
TRBJ2-7,TRBV7-3,CASSPLPSSYEQYF
TRBJ1-2,TRBV5-6,CASSLSRAGYTF
TRBJ2-1,TRBV13,CASSNGRHYNEQFF
TRBJ1-2,TRBV19,CASSPQGVNGYTF
TRBJ1-3,TRBV5-1,CASSQDTTGNTIYF
TRBJ2-4,TRBV9,CASSVGGGGVKNIQYF
TRBJ2-3,TRBV7-8,CASSPRGGSRTDTQYF
TRBJ2-7,TRBV4-1,CASSQEGGGRSWHYEQYF
TRBJ1-1,TRBV5-6,CASSSADYHTEAFF
TRBJ2-5,TRBV5-4,CASSAALAGGRETQYF
TRBJ1-1,TRBV5-1,CASSSDRGVGTEAFF
TRBJ2-7,TRBV5-8,CASSLAGTGVHEQYF
TRBJ1-2,TRBV4-1,CASSQGVGDTSNYGYTF
TRBJ2-7,TRBV2,CASSLQGVNYEQYF
TRBJ1-2,TRBV12-3/TRBV12-4,CASTTGPGGYTF
TRBJ2-4,TRBV3-1/TRBV3-2,CASSLTSGGAGNIQYF
TRBJ1-2,TRBV19,CASSSRQNYGYTF
TRBJ1-4,TRBV12-5,CASGPSATNEKLFF
TRBJ2-2,TRBV5-1,CASSLVAGANTGELFF
TRBJ1-2,TRBV2,CASSGQDFMAGYTF
TRBJ1-5,TRBV29-1,CSAGTGNQPQHF
TRBJ2-7,TRBV25-1,CASSEAGTYEQYF
TRBJ1-5,TRBV10-3,CAISESSGGGAQHF
TRBJ1-2,TRBV4-1,CASSPEPQGNYGYTF
TRBJ1-1,TRBV5-1,CASSPPRQGPAVNTEAFF
TRBJ2-7,TRBV19,CASSMASGGNYEQYF
TRBJ1-6,TRBV6-5,CASSRDRGNSPLHF
TRBJ1-1,TRBV11-3,CASSLQGWTEAFF
TRBJ1-2,TRBV6-5,CASSISFTENYGYTF
TRBJ1-4,TRBV15,CATSAREKLFF
TRBJ1-4,TRBV27,CASSLSRTGWYEKLFF
TRBJ2-7,TRBV5-5,CASSLFDLREQYF
TRBJ2-6,TRBV5-1,CASSLVPGSGANVLTF
TRBJ1-4,TRBV7-2,CASSGRASLNEKLFF
TRBJ1-6,TRBV5-1,CASSLFAKSSYNSPLHF
TRBJ1-3,TRBV6-1,CASSEAGGGGNTIYF
TRBJ1-1,TRBV27,CASSLQSGGYTEAFF
TRBJ2-3,TRBV12-5,CASGLVKGNTQYF
TRBJ2-3,TRBV2,CASSEAVAGGPTDTQYF
TRBJ1-4,TRBV3-1/TRBV3-2,CASSQVSLLGSEKLFF
TRBJ2-3,TRBV30,CAWSKSGAPDTQYF
TRBJ1-2,TRBV15,CATSRDNRFSGYTF
TRBJ2-1,TRBV4-2,CASSLTEESGGRDEQFF
TRBJ1-4,TRBV7-6,CASSLGSGTGEEKLFF
TRBJ2-3,TRBV18,CASSSTNTDTQYF
TRBJ2-1,TRBV3-1/TRBV3-2,CASSQDWGQQFF
TRBJ2-3,TRBV10-3,CAISEPGTSGGLDTDTQYF
TRBJ2-7,TRBV7-8,CASSSSFGGIYEQYF
TRBJ1-5,TRBV3-1/TRBV3-2,CASSLGGGNQPQHF
TRBJ1-2,TRBV29-1,CSVLSNYGYTF
TRBJ1-1,TRBV5-1,CASSQATGGNTEAFF
TRBJ1-2,TRBV5-4,CASSFPGAETNYGYTF
TRBJ2-3,TRBV5-1,CASSFDPQVPDTQYF
TRBJ2-7,TRBV3-1/TRBV3-2,CASSQDLQVSYEQYF